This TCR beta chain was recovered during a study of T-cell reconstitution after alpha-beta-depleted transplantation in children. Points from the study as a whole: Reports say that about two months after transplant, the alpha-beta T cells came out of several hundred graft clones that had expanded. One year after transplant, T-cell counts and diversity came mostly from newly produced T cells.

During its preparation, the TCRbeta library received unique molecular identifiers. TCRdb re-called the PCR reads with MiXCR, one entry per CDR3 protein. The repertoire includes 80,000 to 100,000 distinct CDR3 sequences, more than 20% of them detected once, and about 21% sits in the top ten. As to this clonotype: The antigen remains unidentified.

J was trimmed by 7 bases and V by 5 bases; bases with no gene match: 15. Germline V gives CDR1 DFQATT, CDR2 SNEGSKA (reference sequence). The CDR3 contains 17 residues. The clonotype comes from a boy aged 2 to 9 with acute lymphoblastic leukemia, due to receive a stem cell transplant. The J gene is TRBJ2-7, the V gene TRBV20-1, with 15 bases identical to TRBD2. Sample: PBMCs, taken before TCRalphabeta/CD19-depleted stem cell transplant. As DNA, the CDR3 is TGCAGTGCTGGCGACTTTGGACTAGCGGGAGGGTATAGGGAGCAGTACTTC. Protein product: CSAGDFGLAGGYREQYF.